The clone carrying this T cell receptor (beta chain) has more than one count but fewer than ten. As yet, its antigen is unknown. This record comes from a study of blood T cells in healthy people across ages. Primers used in a second PCR of about 6 to 11 cycles were a sample-barcoded 5' primer and a J-beta primer mix. TCRdb independently ran MiXCR on the 5' RACE reads; one entry per CDR3 protein. The sample contains about 1.4 million distinct CDR3 sequences, approximately 59% of which appear only once. Per individual sample, total RNA of at least 5 micrograms was extracted. Trimming shortened V by 4 bases and J by 0 bases, and 15 bases separated the two germline ends. Germline assignment: CDR1 LGHDT and CDR2 YNNKEL (reference sequence). CDR3 length: 16 amino acids. Study observations and caveats: Researchers deemed the diversity estimates from one million T cells underestimates.

Input material: blood. The genes are TRBV3-1 and TRBJ2-5; perhaps TRBD1 as D (6 bases). This clonotype was obtained from a man between 18 and 29 years old in good health. CDR3 DNA: TGTGCCAGCAGCCTTTATCTGGGGGCGTACCAAGAGACCCAGTACTTC. Its protein is CASSLYLGAYQETQYF.